The sequence of this TCR beta chain was determined in a study of neoadjuvant anti-PD-1 for oral cavity cancer. Findings of the study overall: Higher pretreatment blood Treg/Th17 ratios correlated with higher pretreatment blood and lower post-treatment tumor TCRbeta clonality. After neoadjuvant nivolumab, PBMC T cell clonality was significantly higher in non-responders than responders.

Comment on this clone: Its antigen is undetermined.

Germline V gene lookup returns CDR1 MNHNS and CDR2 SASEGT. V was trimmed by 6 bases and J by 3 bases, leaving 9 bases between them. The CDR3 length is 12 residues. Some clones are missing from TCRdb's copy, which holds only in-frame ones; the method was immunoSEQ multiplex PCR. The sample yields about 72,000 clones, around four fifths seen once. The chain uses TRBV6-1 and TRBJ2-7, with a possible D match to TRBD1 (6 bases). The receptor was isolated from a person aged 35 to 85 with oral cavity squamous cell carcinoma. The sample in question was PBMCs, obtained before nivolumab (anti-PD-1) treatment. CDR3 amino acids: CASSPRGYEQYF. DNA for the CDR3: TGTGCCAGCAGCCCCAGGGGCTACGAGCAGTACTTC.